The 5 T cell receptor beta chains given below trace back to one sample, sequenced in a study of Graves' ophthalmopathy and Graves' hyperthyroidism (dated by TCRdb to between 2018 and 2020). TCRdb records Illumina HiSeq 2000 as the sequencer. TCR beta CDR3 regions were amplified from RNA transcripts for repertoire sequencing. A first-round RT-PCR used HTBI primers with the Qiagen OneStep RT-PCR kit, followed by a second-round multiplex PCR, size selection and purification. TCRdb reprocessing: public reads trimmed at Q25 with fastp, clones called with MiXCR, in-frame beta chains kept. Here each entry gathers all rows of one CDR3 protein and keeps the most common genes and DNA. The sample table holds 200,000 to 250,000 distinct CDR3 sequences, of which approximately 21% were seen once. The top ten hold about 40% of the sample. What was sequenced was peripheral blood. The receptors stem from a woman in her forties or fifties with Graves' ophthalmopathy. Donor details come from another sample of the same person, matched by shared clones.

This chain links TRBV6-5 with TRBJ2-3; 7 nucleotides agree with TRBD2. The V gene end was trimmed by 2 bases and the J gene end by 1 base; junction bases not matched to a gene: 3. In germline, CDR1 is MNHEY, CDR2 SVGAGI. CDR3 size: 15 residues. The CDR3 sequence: CASSYGGRGTDTQYF. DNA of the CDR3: TGTGCCAGCAGTTACGGCGGGAGAGGCACAGATACGCAGTATTTT.

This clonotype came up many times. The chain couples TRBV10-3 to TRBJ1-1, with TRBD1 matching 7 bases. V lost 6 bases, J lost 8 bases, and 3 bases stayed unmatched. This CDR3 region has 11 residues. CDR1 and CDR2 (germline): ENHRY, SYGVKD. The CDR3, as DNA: TGTGCCATCAGGCGACAGGGAGAAGCTTTCTTT. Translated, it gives CAIRRQGEAFF.

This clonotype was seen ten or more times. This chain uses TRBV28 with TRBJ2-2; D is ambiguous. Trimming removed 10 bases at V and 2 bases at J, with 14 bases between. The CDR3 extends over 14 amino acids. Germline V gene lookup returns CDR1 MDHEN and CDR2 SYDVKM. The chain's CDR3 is CATWALHNTGELFF. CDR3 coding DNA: TGTGCCACCTGGGCCCTTCACAACACCGGGGAGCTGTTTTTT.

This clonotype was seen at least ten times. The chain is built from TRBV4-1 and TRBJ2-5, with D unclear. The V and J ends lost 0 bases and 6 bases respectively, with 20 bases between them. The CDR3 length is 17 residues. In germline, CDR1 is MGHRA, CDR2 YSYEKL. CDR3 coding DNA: TGCGCCAGCAGCCAAGATGAGACCAGAGATTCCAAGAAGACCCAGTACTTC. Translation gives CASSQDETRDSKKTQYF.

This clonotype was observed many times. The CDR3 sequence is CASSFDTGSYGYTF. CDR3 sequence (DNA): TGTGCCAGCAGCTTTGATACAGGCTCATATGGCTACACCTTC. The chain employs TRBV5-5 and TRBJ1-2, with D perhaps matching TRBD1 (5 bases). Germline V lookup: CDR1 SGHKS, CDR2 YYEKEE (reference sequence). V lost 2 bases, J lost 5 bases, and 13 bases lay in between. CDR3 size: 14 residues.